The T cell receptor beta chain under discussion was sequenced for a study of blood T cell repertoires in COVID-19. Study-wide context: The United States, Italy and Spain were the sources of the acute and convalescent COVID-19 samples. T cells, B-cell-depleted T cells, or PBMCs supplied cDNA or gDNA.

Original data processing: Reference gene primer amplification in the assay estimated nucleated cell counts. Assay: immunoSEQ multiplex PCR; the TCRdb copy retains only in-frame clones and omits some. V, J and clone size derive from that table, while D and trimming were established from the DNA sequence. The data show some 200,000 clones, approximately 90% seen once. J gave up 9 bases and V 5 bases, and 6 bases lay outside the gene matches. CDR3 length: 13 residues. CDR1 and CDR2 from the germline V gene are MNHEY and SVGEGT. The receptor's source is a man between 50 and 59 years old with acute or convalescent COVID-19. The chain employs TRBV6-2 or TRBV6-3 and TRBJ2-4; TRBD1 matches 8 bases. Specimen: peripheral blood. CDR3 sequence reads: CASSRQGLVIQYF. Here the CDR3 DNA reads TGTGCCAGCAGTCGACAGGGGTTGGTCATTCAGTACTTC.